The source of this T cell receptor beta chain is a study of blood T cell repertoires in COVID-19. As for the study in general: Sources were T cells, B-cell-depleted T cells, or PBMCs; the material itself was cDNA or gDNA.

Method: immunoSEQ multiplex PCR; TCRdb's copy keeps in-frame clones and lacks some. The table shows under 250,000 clones, with approximately 88% occurring only once. Germline lookup yields CDR1 SGHTA and CDR2 FQGNSA. Trimming shortened V by 6 bases and J by 4 bases, and 19 bases separated the two germline ends. This CDR3 has 15 residues. This TCR came from a man aged 35-49 years with acute or convalescent COVID-19. Input material: peripheral blood. The V gene is TRBV7-2, the J gene TRBJ2-7; D is unclear. The CDR3 DNA follows: TGTGCCAGCAGGCGTTATAACGACGGAGCGTACGAGCAGTACTTC. It encodes CASRRYNDGAYEQYF. Full variable domain (outside the CDR3, taken from reference TRBV7-2 and TRBJ2-7): GAGVSQSPSNKVTEKGKDVELRCDPISGHTALYWYRQSLGQGLEFLIYFQGNSAPDKSGLPSDRFSAERTGGSVSTLTIQRTQQEDSAVYLCASRRYNDGAYEQYFGPGTRLTVT.